The 19 T cell receptor beta chains below were found in one sample sequenced in a study of blood T cells in healthy people across ages. PCR was performed a second time for roughly 7 to 12 cycles using a sample-barcoded 5' primer and a J-beta primer mix. TCRdb independently ran MiXCR on the 5' RACE reads; one entry per CDR3 protein. The sample lists around 1.1 million distinct CDR3 sequences, approximately 38% occurring once. The specimen sequenced was blood. These receptors were collected from a man between 18 and 35 years old in good health.

This clonotype was counted only a few times. The V gene is TRBV6-5, the J gene TRBJ2-5, with 7 bases identical to TRBD1. The CDR3 consists of 12 residues. The V gene's germline CDR1 is MNHEY and CDR2 SVGAGI. The trim removed 5 bases at V and 11 bases at J, leaving 8 bases unmatched. CDR3 in DNA: TGTGCCAGCAGTCCCGGCAGGGGGAAGCAGTACTTC. Its protein is CASSPGRGKQYF.

In its sample, this clonotype was seen once. An end of the junction differs from the germline gene, which may be a read error. This chain uses TRBV7-9 with TRBJ2-2; D not certain. This CDR3 is 14 amino acids long. Germline V gene data show CDR1 as SEHNR and CDR2 as FQNEAQ (reference sequence). The CDR3 protein is CASSPATSTEELFF. Written as DNA, the CDR3 is TGTGCCAGCAGCCCAGCTACCAGCACCGAGGAGCTGTTTTTT.

The chain links TRBV9 to TRBJ1-1; D perhaps matches TRBD1 (5 bases). CDR1 is SGDLS, CDR2 YYNGEE, per germline. The CDR3 covers 14 residues. Trimming took off 0 bases at V and 0 bases at J, with 6 bases between the two ends. CDR3 amino acids: CASSVVRVNTEAFF. The DNA of the CDR3 is TGTGCCAGCAGCGTAGTCAGGGTGAACACTGAAGCTTTCTTT.

V and J are TRBV2 and TRBJ2-6, with D possibly being TRBD2 (5 bases). Germline CDR1 is SNHLY and CDR2 is FYNNEI. The V end lost 3 bases, the J end lost 0 bases, and 9 bases lay between the germline ends. The CDR3 is 16 amino acids. The DNA for the CDR3 is TGTGCCAGCAGTGACAGCGGATCCTCTGGGGCCAACGTCCTGACTTTC. Its protein product is CASSDSGSSGANVLTF.

V and J are TRBV3-1 and TRBJ2-1; 7 positions agree with TRBD2. The CDR3 has 16 residues. Trimming removed 1 base from V and 4 bases from J; junction bases left unmatched: 7. Germline CDR1 reads LGHDT; CDR2 reads YNNKEL (reference sequence). CDR3 loop: CASSQGGGRGYNEQFF. CDR3 coding DNA: TGTGCCAGCAGCCAAGGAGGAGGGCGGGGGTACAATGAGCAGTTCTTC.

The V call is TRBV7-8, the J call TRBJ2-3, with D uncertain. This CDR3 is built from 12 residues. Trimming took 5 bases from V and 7 from J, leaving 10 bases between them. In germline, CDR1 is SGHVS, CDR2 FQNEAQ. CDR3 nucleotide sequence: TGTGCCAGCAGCCCAGTGTCTTATACGCAGTATTTT. Its translation: CASSPVSYTQYF.

This clonotype was seen at least ten times. V gene TRBV29-1 combines with J gene TRBJ2-3; 7 bases map to TRBD1. The germline V gene has CDR1 SQVTM and CDR2 ANQGSEA. The CDR3 consists of 13 residues. V lost 7 bases, J lost 0 bases, and 4 bases stayed unmatched. CDR3 sequence: CSAPTGSTDTQYF. The CDR3 nucleotides are TGCAGCGCCCCGACAGGGAGCACAGATACGCAGTATTTT.

The rearrangement joins TRBV2 to TRBJ1-4; D is undetermined. Germline CDR1 is SNHLY and CDR2 is FYNNEI. The CDR3 is 14 amino acids. V gave up 5 bases and J gave up 9 bases, with 16 bases separating them. The CDR3 region is CASSWHEDPQKLFF. The CDR3 bases are TGTGCCAGCAGTTGGCATGAGGACCCCCAAAAACTGTTTTTT.

Concerning this clonotype itself: A much larger clone lies a single base off, so this may be a read error. This chain uses TRBV13 with TRBJ2-1; TRBD2 matches 7 bases. The CDR3 is made up of 16 amino acids. The germline CDR1 and CDR2 sequences are PRHDT and FYEKMQ (reference sequence). The J segment lost 4 bases and the V segment lost 3 bases, leaving 9 bases of the junction unmatched. The chain's CDR3 is CASSLAGRAGYNEQFF. The CDR3 DNA sequence: TGTGCCAGCAGCTTGGCGGGACGAGCGGGGTACAATGAGCAGTTCTTC.

CDR3: CASSLNTGTNEKLFF. For the CDR3, the DNA is TGTGCCAGCAGCTTAAATACAGGGACTAATGAAAAACTGTTTTTT. The chain joins TRBV7-3 to TRBJ1-4, with a possible D match to TRBD1 (6 bases). Germline V gene lookup returns CDR1 SGHTA and CDR2 FQGTGA. Trimming stripped 1 base from V and 2 bases from J, with 8 bases between. This CDR3 has 15 residues.

The chain couples TRBV20-1 to TRBJ1-1; D not resolved. Trimming removed 1 base at V and 0 bases at J, with 6 bases between. Germline-derived CDR1 and CDR2 are DFQATT and SNEGSKA (reference sequence). The CDR3 spans 13 residues. CDR3 sequence reads: CSARVPLNTEAFF. In DNA, the CDR3 is TGCAGTGCTAGAGTCCCACTGAACACTGAAGCTTTCTTT.

The genes are TRBV9 and TRBJ2-2, with a tentative D call TRBD1 (6 bases). Germline CDR1 and CDR2: SGDLS and YYNGEE. The CDR3 spans 15 residues. V was shortened by 4 bases and J by 0 bases, with 10 bases between the two germline ends. In nucleotides, the CDR3 is TGTGCCAGCAGCCGAGGGACAACGAACACCGGGGAGCTGTTTTTT. Its translation is CASSRGTTNTGELFF.

The chain couples TRBV2 to TRBJ2-7, with a tentative D call TRBD1 (6 bases). This CDR3 is 19 amino acids long. Germline V gives CDR1 SNHLY, CDR2 FYNNEI. V shed 6 bases and J shed 2 bases, with 29 bases lying between them. The CDR3 DNA is TGTGCCAGCAGAACCCCGCCCGGGACACCCCGTTTGGACACCTACGAGCAGTACTTC. Its translation is CASRTPPGTPRLDTYEQYF.

V usage is TRBV4-3 and J usage is TRBJ2-2; 7 bases map to TRBD1. Trimming cost V 7 bases and J 5 bases; bases outside gene matches: 7. Germline V lookup: CDR1 LGHNA, CDR2 YSLEER. There are 14 residues in the CDR3. CDR3 DNA: TGCGCCAGCAAACAGGGGACATTGACCGGGGAGCTGTTTTTT. This codes for CASKQGTLTGELFF.

This clonotype was found once. The chain carries TRBV5-1 and TRBJ1-2; D might be TRBD1 (5 bases). CDR3 size: 14 residues. From germline, CDR1 is SGHRS and CDR2 YFSETQ. V was trimmed by 0 bases and J by 6 bases, leaving 12 bases between them. CDR3 in DNA: TGCGCCAGCAGCTTGGCTGACAGTTTCAATGGCTACACCTTC. Residues: CASSLADSFNGYTF.

This CDR3 is CASSSLVGNTGELFF. CDR3 DNA: TGTGCCAGCAGTTCGCTAGTCGGCAATACCGGGGAGCTGTTTTTT. The chain joins TRBV2 to TRBJ2-2; D remains unclear. Germline-derived CDR1 and CDR2 are SNHLY and FYNNEI. V lost 5 bases, J lost 5 bases, and 15 bases lay in between. The CDR3 consists of 15 residues.

The chain uses TRBV6-6 and TRBJ1-2, with a tentative D call TRBD1 (5 bases). Trimming shortened V by 5 bases and J by 6 bases, and 16 bases separated the two germline ends. Germline V CDR1 and CDR2: MNHNY, SVGAGI (reference sequence). The CDR3 totals 14 residues. The DNA of the CDR3 is TGTGCCAGCAGTCCGGTATGGGGGGTTGATGGCTACACCTTC. This translates into CASSPVWGVDGYTF.

This clonotype has only a few counts. The chain recombines TRBV30 with TRBJ1-2; D might be TRBD1 (5 bases). Germline assignment: CDR1 GTSNPN and CDR2 SVGIG (reference sequence). V was pared by 5 bases and J by 4 bases, with 11 bases between. This CDR3 region has 12 residues. The CDR3 here is CAWRDETYGYTF. The DNA for the CDR3 is TGTGCCTGGCGGGACGAAACCTATGGCTACACCTTC.

Remarks on this clonotype: With a much larger clone just one base away, this may be a read error. The V gene is TRBV29-1, the J gene TRBJ2-5, with 8 bases that match TRBD1. This CDR3 is 12 amino acids long. CDR1 is SQVTM and CDR2 is ANQGSEA in the germline V gene. V was clipped by 3 bases and J by 11 bases; unmatched bases: 8. CDR3 region: CSVEDRANEQYF. The DNA of the CDR3 is TGCAGCGTTGAGGACAGGGCGAATGAGCAGTACTTC. The full variable domain, rest sourced from reference TRBV29-1 and TRBJ2-5, is SAVISQKPSRDICQRGTSLTIQCQVDSQVTMMFWYRQQPGQSLTLIATANQGSEATYESGFVIDKFPISRPNLTFSTLTVSNMSPEDSSIYLCSVEDRANEQYFGPGTRLLVL.